Below, 10 T cell receptor beta chains from the same sample are listed, as sequenced in a study of monozygotic twins with inflammatory bowel disease. From its re-call of the 5' RACE reads, TCRdb lists each CDR3 protein once, without DNA. In all, the sample yields 110,000 to 150,000 distinct CDR3 sequences. The specimen sequenced was blood. Receptors originate from a human donor with ulcerative colitis or Crohn's disease, or a healthy co-twin of an affected twin (not recorded which).

The gene calls are TRBV10-1 and TRBJ2-2; the D gene TCRdb calls, TRBD1, cannot be checked with no DNA. The CDR3 has 16 amino acids. The V gene's germline CDR1 is WNHNN and CDR2 SYGVQD (reference sequence). CDR3 sequence reads: CARSKDPGQGPGELFF.

CDR3 residues: CASSFFPGENGYTF. The chain employs TRBV12-3 or TRBV12-4 and TRBJ1-2; TCRdb outputs TRBD1, but without DNA this stays unchecked. The length of the CDR3 is 14 residues.

The chain joins TRBV5-1 to TRBJ2-2; there is no DNA to check the TCRdb D call of TRBD1. CDR1 and CDR2 from the germline V gene are SGHRS and YFSETQ. The CDR3 covers 14 residues. CDR3 sequence reads: CASRRRDGTGELFF.

The chain employs TRBV20-1 and TRBJ2-7. Germline V gene sequence: CDR1 DFQATT, CDR2 SNEGSKA (reference sequence). The CDR3 contains 15 residues. CDR3 protein: CSAEESTGTLYEQYF.

The CDR3 protein is CATSDFRGSGETQYF. This chain connects TRBV24-1 to TRBJ2-5; TCRdb calls TRBD1, which cannot be checked without DNA. Germline loops: CDR1 KGHDR, CDR2 SFDVKD. CDR3 size: 15 residues.

The chain couples TRBV11-2 to TRBJ2-3; without DNA, the TCRdb call of TRBD2 cannot be checked. In germline, CDR1 is SGHAT, CDR2 FQNNGV. The CDR3 consists of 16 residues. The CDR3 protein is CAISLPPSGRPDTQYF.

The V call is TRBV19, the J call TRBJ1-5. CDR1 is LNHDA, CDR2 SQIVND, per germline (reference sequence). This CDR3 has 13 amino acids. This CDR3 reads CASSEGGNQPQHF.

The CDR3 reads CASSQTRGETQYF. The chain employs TRBV14 and TRBJ2-5. This CDR3 has 13 residues. Germline assignment: CDR1 SGHDN and CDR2 FVKESK.

The chain combines TRBV5-4 with TRBJ2-1; TCRdb's assignment of TRBD2 cannot be checked, as there is no DNA. The V gene's germline CDR1 is SGHNT and CDR2 YYREEE (reference sequence). This CDR3 region has 16 residues. CDR3 sequence: CASRTLAGVSYNEQFF.

The chain carries TRBV5-1 and TRBJ2-2; TCRdb names TRBD1, which stays unverified in the absence of DNA. The CDR3 has 20 amino acids. Germline CDR1 SGHRS, CDR2 YFSETQ. The CDR3: CASSGWTGLDLKANTGELFF.